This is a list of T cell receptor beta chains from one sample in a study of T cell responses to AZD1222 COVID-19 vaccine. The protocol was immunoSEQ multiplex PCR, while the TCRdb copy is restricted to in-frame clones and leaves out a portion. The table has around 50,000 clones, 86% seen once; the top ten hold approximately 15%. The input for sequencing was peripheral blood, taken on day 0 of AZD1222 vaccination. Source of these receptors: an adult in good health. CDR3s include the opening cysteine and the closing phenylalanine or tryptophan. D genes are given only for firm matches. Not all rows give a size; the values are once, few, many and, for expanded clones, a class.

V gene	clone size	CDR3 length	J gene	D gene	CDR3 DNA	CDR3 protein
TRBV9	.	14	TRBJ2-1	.	TGTGCCAGCAGCGTGAGGGGCGCCTACAATGAGCAGTTCTTC	CASSVRGAYNEQFF
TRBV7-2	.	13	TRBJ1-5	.	TGTGCCAGCAGCCCTGCAACATGGCAGCCCCAGCATTTT	CASSPATWQPQHF
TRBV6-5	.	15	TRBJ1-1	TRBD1	TGTGCCAGCAGTCAACAGGGGCGAGGGGGAACTGAAGCTTTCTTT	CASSQQGRGGTEAFF
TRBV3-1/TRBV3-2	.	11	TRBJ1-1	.	TGTGCCAGCAGCTTCGGACGGGAAGCTTTCTTT	CASSFGREAFF
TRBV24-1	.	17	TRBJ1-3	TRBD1	TGTGCCACCAGTGATCCCGGGACAGGGGCTTCTGGAAACACCATATATTTT	CATSDPGTGASGNTIYF
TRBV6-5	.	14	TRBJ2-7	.	TGTGCCAGCAGTTATTCCAGGCCTTCCTACGAGCAGTACTTC	CASSYSRPSYEQYF
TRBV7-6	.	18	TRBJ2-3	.	TGTGCCAGCAGCGCCCGGGACTTCACTCCGGTGGCCACAGATACGCAGTATTTT	CASSARDFTPVATDTQYF
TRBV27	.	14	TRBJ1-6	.	TGTGCCAGCAGTTTTAGTCAGCCAAATTCACCCCTCCACTTT	CASSFSQPNSPLHF
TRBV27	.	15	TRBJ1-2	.	TGTGCCAGCAGTTTAGGGTTGACAGAGATCGATGGCTACACCTTC	CASSLGLTEIDGYTF
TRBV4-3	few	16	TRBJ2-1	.	TGCGCCAGCAGCCAATCAACCAGAGGATTGGGGAATGAGCAGTTCTTC	CASSQSTRGLGNEQFF
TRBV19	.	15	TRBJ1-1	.	TGTGCCAGTAGTATGGGAGGGGGAGTCTTCGCTGAAGCTTTCTTT	CASSMGGGVFAEAFF
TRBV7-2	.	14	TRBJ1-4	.	TGTGCCAGCAGCTTCGGGGCTCTGGGTGAAAAACTGTTTTTT	CASSFGALGEKLFF
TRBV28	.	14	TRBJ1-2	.	TGTGCCAGCAGACCGGGACCGATTAGCTATGGCTACACCTTC	CASRPGPISYGYTF
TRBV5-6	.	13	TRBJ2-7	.	TGTGCCAGCAGCTTTACCCGGGCCCCCGGAGAGTACTTC	CASSFTRAPGEYF
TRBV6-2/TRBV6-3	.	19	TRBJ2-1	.	TGTGCCAGCAGTTACTCGACGCTTCTGGGCTACATACCTTCCAATGAGCAGTTCTTC	CASSYSTLLGYIPSNEQFF
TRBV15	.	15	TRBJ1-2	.	TGTGCCACCAGCAGAGGGGGGGCCTCTTACTATGGCTACACCTTC	CATSRGGASYYGYTF
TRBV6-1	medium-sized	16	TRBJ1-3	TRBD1	TGTGCCAGCAGTGAAGGGGGGACAGCGTCGCGAGACACCATATATTTT	CASSEGGTASRDTIYF
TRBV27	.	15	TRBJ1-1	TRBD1	TGTGCCAGCAGTTTCGGGGACAGGGAAAGCACTGAAGCTTTCTTT	CASSFGDRESTEAFF
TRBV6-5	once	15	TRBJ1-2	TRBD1	TGTGCCAGCAGTTACTCTCCAGGGGGCGACTATGGCTACACCTTC	CASSYSPGGDYGYTF
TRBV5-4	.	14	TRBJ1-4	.	TGTGCCAGCAGCCTTGGGAGGCGGGGTGAAAAACTGTTTTTT	CASSLGRRGEKLFF
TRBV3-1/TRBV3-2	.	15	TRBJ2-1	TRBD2	TGTGCCAGCAGCCAAGCCCGACTAGCGCAGAATGAGCAGTTCTTC	CASSQARLAQNEQFF
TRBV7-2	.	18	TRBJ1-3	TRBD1	TGTGCCAGCAGCTTATATATTGCCAACAGGGGGCTAAGAAACACCATATATTTT	CASSLYIANRGLRNTIYF
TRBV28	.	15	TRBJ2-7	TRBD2	TGTGCCAGCACGACTAGCGGCCGAAGCTCCTACGAGCAGTACTTC	CASTTSGRSSYEQYF
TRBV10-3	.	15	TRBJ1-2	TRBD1	TGTGCCTCCTACCCGGGACAGGGGTGGATCTATGGCTACACCTTC	CASYPGQGWIYGYTF
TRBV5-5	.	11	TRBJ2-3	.	TGTGCCAGCAGCTTAATAGATACGCAGTATTTT	CASSLIDTQYF
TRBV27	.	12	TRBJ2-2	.	TGTGCCAGCAGTTGGAATAACGGGGAGCTGTTTTTT	CASSWNNGELFF
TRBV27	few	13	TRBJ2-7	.	TGTGCCAGCAGTCCAGCTTATTCCTACGAGCAGTACTTC	CASSPAYSYEQYF
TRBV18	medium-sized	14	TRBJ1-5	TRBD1	TGTGCCAGCCGAGGAGGGGGCTTCGATCAGCCCCAGCATTTT	CASRGGGFDQPQHF
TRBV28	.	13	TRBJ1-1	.	TGTGCCAGCAGTCCCACAGGACGGGGTGAAGCTTTCTTT	CASSPTGRGEAFF
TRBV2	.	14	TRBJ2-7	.	TGTGCCAGCAGACCCGTGAGACAGGCCTACGAGCAGTACTTC	CASRPVRQAYEQYF
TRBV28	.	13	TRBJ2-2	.	TGTGCCAGCAGTTTAGAGGTAACCGGGGAGCTGTTTTTT	CASSLEVTGELFF
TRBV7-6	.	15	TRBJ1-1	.	TGTGCCAGCAGCCCCCAAGGGGGGCAGGGCACTGAAGCTTTCTTT	CASSPQGGQGTEAFF
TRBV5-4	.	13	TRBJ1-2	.	TGTGCCAGCAGCTTGGCCAGGGAGGATGGCTACACCTTC	CASSLAREDGYTF
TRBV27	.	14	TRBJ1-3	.	TGTGCCAGCAGTTTAGGGACACCCTTGAGCACCATATATTTT	CASSLGTPLSTIYF
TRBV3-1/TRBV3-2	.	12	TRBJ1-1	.	TGTGCCAGCAGCCACTCGAACACTGAAGCTTTCTTT	CASSHSNTEAFF
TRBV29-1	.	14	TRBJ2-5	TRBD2	TGCAGCGTTGAAGGTCTAGCGGGGGAGGAGACCCAGTACTTC	CSVEGLAGEETQYF
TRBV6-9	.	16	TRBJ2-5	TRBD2	TGTGCCAGCAGTATTTTAACTAGCGGGATCCTAGAGACCCAGTACTTC	CASSILTSGILETQYF
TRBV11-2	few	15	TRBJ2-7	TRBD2	TGTGCCAGCAGCTTAATCGCGGGAGGTCAATACGAGCAGTACTTC	CASSLIAGGQYEQYF
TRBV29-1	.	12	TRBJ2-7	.	TGCAGCGTCATGGCGCGAACCTACGAGCAGTACTTC	CSVMARTYEQYF
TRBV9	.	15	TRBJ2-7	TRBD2	TGTGCCAGCAGCGTAAAACCCGGGAGGGCCGACGAGCAGTACTTC	CASSVKPGRADEQYF
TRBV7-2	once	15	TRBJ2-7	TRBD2	TGTGCCAGCAGCTTTCTGGGCGGGAGCTCCTACGAGCAGTACTTC	CASSFLGGSSYEQYF
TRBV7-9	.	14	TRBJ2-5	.	TGTGCCAGCAGCGAAACCGGAGCCGGAGAGACCCAGTACTTC	CASSETGAGETQYF
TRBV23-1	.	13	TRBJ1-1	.	TGCGCCAGATCCAGAGAACGGAACACTGAAGCTTTCTTT	CARSRERNTEAFF
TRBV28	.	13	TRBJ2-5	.	TGTGCCAGCAGTTTTCGGCGACGAGAGACCCAGTACTTC	CASSFRRRETQYF
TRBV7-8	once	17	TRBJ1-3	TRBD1	TGTGCCAGCAGCTTAGACCCTGGACAGGGCTTGGGAAACACCATATATTTT	CASSLDPGQGLGNTIYF
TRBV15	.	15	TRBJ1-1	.	TGTGCCACCAGCAGAGGGGATAACTTGAACACTGAAGCTTTCTTT	CATSRGDNLNTEAFF